Listed below are T cell receptor beta chains from one sample, sequenced in a study of blood T cell repertoires in COVID-19. Method: immunoSEQ multiplex PCR; TCRdb's copy keeps in-frame clones and lacks some. The data show approximately 190,000 clones, with 75% to 90% seen just once and less than 7% held by the top ten. Sequencing was performed on peripheral blood. All receptors come from a man in his 60s with acute or convalescent COVID-19. The CDR3 runs from the conserved cysteine through the conserved F or W. The D gene is left open where the match is weak. For some rows the clone size is stated as once, few or many, or as a class when expanded; others skip it.

NA NA TRBJ2-7 TRBV20-1 CSARVTGEQYF TGCAGTGCTAGAGTAACAGGGGAGCAGTACTTC
NA NA TRBJ2-1 TRBV12-3/TRBV12-4 CASSPRPNEQFF TGTGCCAGCAGTCCTAGGCCCAATGAGCAGTTCTTC
TRBD2 NA TRBJ2-1 TRBV3-1/TRBV3-2 CASSAPGLAGEQFF TGTGCCAGCAGCGCTCCGGGACTAGCGGGGGAGCAGTTCTTC
TRBD2 few TRBJ2-1 TRBV10-3 CAISGAGLRNEQFF TGTGCCATCAGTGGGGCGGGACTAAGGAATGAGCAGTTCTTC
TRBD1 few TRBJ1-2 TRBV4-1 CASSQAGTVRYGYTF TGCGCCAGCAGCCAAGCCGGGACAGTCCGGTATGGCTACACCTTC
NA NA TRBJ1-5 TRBV18 CASSPESGVSLYSNQPQHF TGTGCCAGCTCACCCGAATCCGGGGTCAGTCTCTATAGCAATCAGCCCCAGCATTTT
TRBD1 NA TRBJ2-7 TRBV27 CASRDRAGYEQYF TGTGCCAGCAGGGACAGGGCGGGGTACGAGCAGTACTTC
NA once TRBJ2-1 TRBV19 CASSQGSSYNEQFF TGTGCCAGTAGTCAGGGGAGTTCCTACAATGAGCAGTTCTTC
TRBD1 NA TRBJ1-6 TRBV3-1/TRBV3-2 CASSQRGRLGAYSPLHF TGTGCCAGCAGCCAGAGGGGGCGTTTGGGTGCTTATTCACCCCTCCACTTT
TRBD2 NA TRBJ2-7 TRBV5-1 CASSLLAGGRYEQYF TGCGCCAGCAGCCTACTAGCGGGAGGAAGGTACGAGCAGTACTTC
NA NA TRBJ1-1 TRBV11-3 CASSLVVWGGNTEAFF TGTGCCAGCAGCTTAGTTGTCTGGGGAGGGAACACTGAAGCTTTCTTT
TRBD1 NA TRBJ2-3 TRBV24-1 CATSDTRTGRTDTQYF TGTGCCACCAGTGATACCCGGACAGGGAGGACAGATACGCAGTATTTT
NA NA TRBJ1-2 TRBV11-2 CASSLGSYGYTF TGTGCCAGCAGCTTAGGGAGCTATGGCTACACCTTC
NA NA TRBJ2-7 TRBV2 CASSLGPTTSYEQYF TGTGCCAGCAGTCTTGGACCGACTACCTCCTACGAGCAGTACTTC
NA many TRBJ1-5 TRBV4-1 CASSQVGRSQPQHF TGCGCCAGCAGCCAAGTAGGCAGGTCCCAACCCCAGCATTTT
TRBD2 NA TRBJ2-1 TRBV7-3 CASSFSGRFGDEQFF TGTGCCAGCAGCTTTAGCGGGAGGTTTGGGGATGAGCAGTTCTTC
NA NA TRBJ2-7 TRBV27 CASSLSPSIYEQYF TGTGCCAGCAGTTTAAGCCCCTCAATCTACGAGCAGTACTTC
NA NA TRBJ2-7 TRBV5-6 CASSWGVEQYF TGTGCCAGCTCCTGGGGGGTTGAGCAGTACTTC
TRBD2 NA TRBJ2-1 TRBV6-5 CASSSQGGGREQQFF TGTGCCAGCAGTTCCCAGGGTGGCGGGAGGGAACAGCAGTTCTTC
TRBD1 NA TRBJ1-2 TRBV7-9 CASSSLLGQGDYGYTF TGTGCCAGCAGCTCATTGCTGGGACAGGGAGACTATGGCTACACCTTC
NA NA TRBJ2-6 TRBV6-5 CASRGGLRGANVLTF TGTGCCAGCCGAGGAGGGCTGCGGGGGGCCAACGTCCTGACTTTC
NA NA TRBJ1-2 TRBV6-4 CASRDDSNYGYTF TGTGCCAGCAGAGATGACAGTAACTATGGCTACACCTTC
TRBD2 NA TRBJ2-7 TRBV6-1 CASSEGWSGNYEQYF TGTGCCAGCAGTGAAGGATGGAGCGGGAATTACGAGCAGTACTTC
NA NA TRBJ2-1 TRBV4-1 CASSQEGSSYNEQFF TGCGCCAGCAGCCAAGAAGGGAGCTCCTACAATGAGCAGTTCTTC
TRBD2 few TRBJ2-1 TRBV6-1 CASSDPRTSGAYNEQFF TGTGCCAGCAGTGATCCTCGAACTAGCGGGGCCTACAATGAGCAGTTCTTC
TRBD1 NA TRBJ1-2 TRBV6-6 CASSQQGANYGYTF TGTGCCAGCAGTCAACAGGGGGCTAACTATGGCTACACCTTC